Reported below is one T cell receptor beta chain. J was trimmed by 4 bases and V by 5 bases; bases with no gene match: 14. This CDR3 is 17 amino acids long. The germline CDR1 and CDR2 sequences are SGHVS and FNYEAQ. Time point described: pretreatment peripheral blood. TCRdb keeps only in-frame clones here, not all; method: immunoSEQ multiplex PCR. The sample lists 58,000 or so clones, 81% seen once, with under 3.5% in the top ten. The data stem from a study of PD-L1 blockade in urothelial cancer. Sequencing used PBMCs, obtained around atezolizumab (anti-PD-L1) treatment. The rearrangement joins TRBV7-6 to TRBJ1-2, with TRBD1 identical over 9 bases. The receptor was isolated from a man in his 70s with urothelial cancer. For the CDR3, the DNA is TGTGCCAGCAGCCCTCGGACAGGGGCGTCTCGTAGCTATGGCTACACCTTC. It translates to CASSPRTGASRSYGYTF.